This entry is about one T cell receptor (beta chain). This clone's antigen is unknown. Base qualities are not provided; no much larger clone lies one nucleotide away. The CDR3 regions of human TCRbeta chains were subjected to immunosequencing. The original methods were these. TCRs in the repertoires were matched against a reference library of SARS-CoV-2-specific TCRs that had been generated with the MIRA antigen-specificity platform. Breadth meant the fraction of unique TCRs that were SARS-CoV-2-associated, whereas depth meant the fraction of total T cells that were SARS-CoV-2-associated. Each spike-specific TCR was assigned to its reactive spike region and to a CD4 or CD8 class using the MIRA data. Log10-transformed breadth and depth values were compared by one-way ANOVA with Sidak's multiple comparisons tests. TCRdb obtained this table from immuneACCESS and retained in-frame rearrangements with V and J assigned. These tables miss some clones; where compared with another copy, unresolved V genes account for less than half of the shortfall, and the remainder is unexplained. V, J and clone size derive from that table, while D and trimming were established from the DNA sequence. This sample gives roughly 150,000 clones in total; about 93% of them show up just once. The ten largest account for over 7.5% of the sample.

The time point label on this specimen signifies: baseline before first vaccination. The vaccinee samples were drawn from two UK trials, COV001 and COV002, one of which was a single-blind randomized controlled phase 2/3 trial testing AZD1222 (ChAdOx1 nCoV-19) in healthy adults. For TCRbeta chain sequencing, PBMC samples from trial participants were taken at day 0 and at day 28 after the second dose. Spanning cysteine to phenylalanine, the CDR3 consists of 15 amino acids. CDR3 DNA is the only sequence kept; it has 45 bases, read in frame from the first base. CDR1 MRHNA and CDR2 SNTAGT were looked up in the germline V gene. V is pruned by 6 bases and J by 2 bases, leaving 4 bases of the junction without a gene match. The data belong to a study of T cell responses to AZD1222 COVID-19 vaccine (dated by TCRdb to the early 2020s). About the investigation overall: AZD1222 recipients whose second dose came at about 4 weeks and those whose second dose came at about 12 weeks were combined into one group, since spike-specific TCR depth and breadth did not differ between the two schedules. TCR sequencing covered more than 230 trial participants: 207 given two doses of AZD1222 and 26 given two doses of MenACWY control vaccine. Trial participants were enrolled by age into subgroups of 18-55, 56-69 and 70-plus years, and around 150, 29 and 61 TCR-sequenced participants, respectively, were included in these subgroups. Overall study outcomes, separate from this receptor: Spike-specific TCR breadth and depth rose significantly after two AZD1222 doses compared with day 0 and with MenACWY recipients. Participants were mostly white British, with more females than males. The authors suggested clonal diversity may have been underestimated. Only six AZD1222 recipients were SARS-CoV-2 seropositive at baseline, limiting conclusions about previously exposed vaccinees. Nearly half of unique spike-specific TCRs reportedly recognized epitopes outside regions mutated in the B.1.351 and B.1.1.7 variants. In the small 56-69-year group, the increase in depth fell short of significance, most likely because of low power. CD4 TCRs associated with the vaccine covered the entire spike protein, and the dominant responses were in regions 160-218 and 743-854. No day 14 peak-response samples were available, so repertoires were characterized only after the peak T cell response.

This receptor was taken from an adult in good health. The starting material was peripheral blood, obtained on day 0 of AZD1222 vaccination. The sequence joins TRBV6-4 to TRBJ1-1; TRBD1 fits 12 bases in the junction. The CDR3: CASSAGTGGNTEAFF. The nucleotide sequence reads as follows: TGTGCCAGCAGCGCGGGGACAGGGGGCAACACTGAAGCTTTCTTT.